The following is a TCR beta chain sequence with its context. These data belong to a study of technical replicates of blood from several donors. The protocol was immunoSEQ multiplex PCR, while the TCRdb copy is restricted to in-frame clones and leaves out a portion. The data show under 90,000 clones, with around 92% seen just once and roughly 0.25% held by the top ten. The sequencing sample was made of T cells isolated from PBMCs. The sequence came from a human donor in good health.

CDR3 protein: CASSQDGGFGNQPQHF. Here the CDR3 DNA reads TGCGCCAGCAGCCAAGACGGGGGGTTTGGCAATCAGCCCCAGCATTTT. This chain connects TRBV4-1 to TRBJ1-5, with a weak D call TRBD1 (5 bases). V was clipped by 0 bases and J by 2 bases, with 11 bases between them. There are 16 residues in the CDR3. Germline V CDR1 and CDR2: MGHRA, YSYEKL.